This T cell receptor (beta chain) was captured in a study of technical replicates of blood from a few donors. Per the germline V gene, CDR1 is MDHEN and CDR2 is SYDVKM. The germline V and J ends were trimmed by 4 bases and 11 bases, with 12 bases remaining between them. CDR3 size: 12 residues. Here immunoSEQ multiplex PCR was the method, and the copy in TCRdb shows in-frame clones only, minus some. The table shows about 70,000 clones, with over 90% occurring only once. The genes are TRBV28 and TRBJ1-5; D gene ambiguous. Sequencing was carried out using T cells isolated from PBMCs. The sequence came from a human donor in good health. The CDR3 sequence is CASSSLSEAQHF. The CDR3 coding sequence is TGTGCCAGCAGTTCCCTAAGTGAGGCCCAGCATTTT. The whole variable domain, filled in from reference TRBV28 and TRBJ1-5, reads DVKVTQSSRYLVKRTGEKVFLECVQDMDHENMFWYRQDPGLGLRLIYFSYDVKMKEKGDIPEGYSVSREKKERFSLILESASTNQTSMYLCASSSLSEAQHFGDGTRLSIL.